The 32 T cell receptor beta chains in this list originate from one sample, sequenced in a study of cytomegalovirus exposure and HLA in healthy donors. PCR used 60 Vbeta primers and 13 Jbeta primers. The table came from immunoSEQ multiplex PCR; TCRdb's copy has only in-frame clones and leaves some out. This table lists approximately 50,000 clones. The sequenced sample consisted of PBMCs. All receptors derive from a young man in good health and CMV-seropositive.

This chain uses TRBV30 with TRBJ2-3; TRBD2 is a possible D gene (7 bases). Germline lookup yields CDR1 GTSNPN and CDR2 SVGIG (reference sequence). The CDR3 is 16 amino acids. Trimming cost V 1 base and J 0 bases, with 14 bases left between them. The CDR3 region has the DNA TGTGCCTGGAGTGGAGCGGGGACATCTAGCACAGATACGCAGTATTTT. This codes for CAWSGAGTSSTDTQYF. The variable domain in full, with the rest retrieved from reference TRBV30 and TRBJ2-3, is SQTIHQWPATLVQPVGSPLSLECTVEGTSNPNLYWYRQAAGRGLQLLFYSVGIGQISSEVPQNLSASRPQDRQFILSSKKLLLSDSGFYLCAWSGAGTSSTDTQYFGPGTRLTVL.

V usage is TRBV30 and J usage is TRBJ1-2, with a possible D match to TRBD1 (6 bases). The length of the CDR3 is 13 residues. CDR1 is GTSNPN and CDR2 is SVGIG in the germline V gene (reference sequence). V was cut by 0 bases and J by 9 bases, with 14 bases left in between. The CDR3 DNA follows: TGTGCCTGGAGTGTCCTCGGGACAAGGCGCTACACCTTC. This codes for CAWSVLGTRRYTF. The whole variable domain, remainder taken from reference TRBV30 and TRBJ1-2, is SQTIHQWPATLVQPVGSPLSLECTVEGTSNPNLYWYRQAAGRGLQLLFYSVGIGQISSEVPQNLSASRPQDRQFILSSKKLLLSDSGFYLCAWSVLGTRRYTFGSGTRLTVV.

This chain links TRBV7-6 with TRBJ2-1, with 7 bases that match TRBD2. The ends lost 2 bases at V and 2 bases at J; junction bases unmatched: 3. The CDR3 is 15 residues long. From germline, CDR1 is SGHVS and CDR2 FNYEAQ. CDR3 sequence reads: CASSLPGTTYNEQFF. DNA for the CDR3: TGTGCCAGCAGCTTACCCGGGACTACCTACAATGAGCAGTTCTTC.

V and J are TRBV19 and TRBJ2-1; 13 nucleotides match TRBD2. Germline CDR1 is LNHDA and CDR2 is SQIVND (reference sequence). V dropped 5 bases and J dropped 9; count of bases not matched to a gene: 4. This CDR3 is built from 14 residues. CDR3 nucleotides: TGTGCCAGTAGTCCCGGACTAGCGGGAGTTGAGCAGTTCTTC. Protein sequence: CASSPGLAGVEQFF. The full variable domain, in which reference TRBV19 and TRBJ2-1 provide the parts outside the CDR3, is DGGITQSPKYLFRKEGQNVTLSCEQNLNHDAMYWYRQDPGQGLRLIYYSQIVNDFQKGDIAEGYSVSREKKESFPLTVTSAQKNPTAFYLCASSPGLAGVEQFFGPGTRLTVL.

The chain has TRBV5-6 and TRBJ2-3, with 11 bases fitting TRBD2. J gave up 4 bases and V 4 bases, and 17 bases lay outside the gene matches. CDR1 SGHDT and CDR2 YYEEEE come from the germline V gene. The CDR3 contains 19 residues. The CDR3: CASSTGPGLAAPGADTQYF. CDR3 sequence (DNA): TGTGCCAGCAGCACTGGGCCGGGACTAGCGGCGCCAGGGGCAGATACGCAGTATTTT.

The V and J genes are TRBV27 and TRBJ2-7, with 9 bases matching TRBD1. Germline-derived CDR1 and CDR2 are MNHEY and SMNVEV (reference sequence). This CDR3 spans 15 amino acids. V dropped 3 bases and J dropped 3; count of bases not matched to a gene: 6. The CDR3 loop reads CASSFSGQGYYEQYF. The CDR3 nucleotides read TGTGCCAGCAGTTTTTCGGGACAGGGTTACTACGAGCAGTACTTC.

This chain connects TRBV6-1 to TRBJ2-3; no reliable D call. Germline V gene data show CDR1 as MNHNS and CDR2 as SASEGT. V was clipped by 3 bases and J by 4 bases, with 11 bases between them. The CDR3 spans 14 residues. The CDR3 spells CASSESLPPDTQYF. The CDR3 DNA follows: TGTGCCAGCAGTGAGTCCCTCCCCCCAGATACGCAGTATTTT.

The rearrangement joins TRBV15 to TRBJ2-1; D remains ambiguous. Germline values: CDR1 LNHNV, CDR2 YYDKDF (reference sequence). Trimming shortened V by 0 bases and J by 5 bases, and 11 bases separated the two germline ends. CDR3 length equals 15 residues. The CDR3 reads CATSRDTNRHNEQFF. The CDR3 bases are TGTGCCACCAGCAGAGATACGAACAGACACAATGAGCAGTTCTTC. Complete variable domain (other parts from reference TRBV15 and TRBJ2-1): DAMVIQNPRYQVTQFGKPVTLSCSQTLNHNVMYWYQQKSSQAPKLLFHYYDKDFNNEADTPDNFQSRRPNTSFCFLDIRSPGLGDTAMYLCATSRDTNRHNEQFFGPGTRLTVL.

The CDR3 sequence is CAIRGQSKETQYF. The CDR3 DNA reads TGTGCCATCAGAGGACAGTCGAAAGAGACCCAGTACTTC. The chain has TRBV10-3 and TRBJ2-5; the D gene is possibly TRBD1 (6 bases). The germline V and J ends were trimmed by 6 bases and 3 bases, with 11 bases remaining between them. Looked up from germline, CDR1 is ENHRY and CDR2 is SYGVKD. The CDR3 has 13 residues.

This sequence joins TRBV2 and TRBJ2-7; D is undetermined. This CDR3 has 12 residues. The V and J ends lost 0 bases and 6 bases respectively, with 6 bases between them. Germline V CDR1 and CDR2: SNHLY, FYNNEI. The CDR3 sequence: CASSEARLEQYF. The DNA for the CDR3 is TGTGCCAGCAGTGAAGCGCGGCTCGAGCAGTACTTC.

The chain couples TRBV19 to TRBJ1-2; 8 nucleotides line up with TRBD1. Germline V gene sequence: CDR1 LNHDA, CDR2 SQIVND (reference sequence). Trimming cost V 7 bases and J 0 bases; bases outside gene matches: 10. The CDR3 runs 16 residues. The CDR3 reads CASNLFPGQANYGYTF. In nucleotides, the CDR3 is TGTGCCAGTAACCTATTCCCGGGACAGGCTAACTATGGCTACACCTTC.

This chain joins TRBV7-9 and TRBJ1-5; TRBD1 is a possible D gene (5 bases). V lost 1 base to trimming and J lost 5 bases, with 18 bases between them. This CDR3 is 17 amino acids long. Germline CDR1 reads SEHNR; CDR2 reads FQNEAQ (reference sequence). CDR3 protein: CASSLGAGSSRDQPQHF. In DNA form, the CDR3 reads TGTGCCAGCAGCTTAGGGGCAGGGTCAAGCAGGGATCAGCCCCAGCATTTT.

The genes are TRBV6-1 and TRBJ2-7, with TRBD2 matching over 8 bases. The V gene's germline CDR1 is MNHNS and CDR2 SASEGT. The CDR3 runs to 15 residues. V shed 2 bases and J 1 base; nucleotides not matched to a gene: 4. The CDR3 here is CASSEPGLASYEQYF. CDR3 bases: TGTGCCAGCAGTGAACCCGGACTAGCATCCTACGAGCAGTACTTC.

V usage is TRBV27 and J usage is TRBJ2-7, with D maybe TRBD2 (5 bases). The length of the CDR3 is 16 residues. Germline CDR1 is MNHEY and CDR2 is SMNVEV (reference sequence). V shed 0 bases and J shed 4 bases, with 16 bases lying between them. CDR3 in amino acids: CASSLSSITSGYEQYF. The CDR3 DNA reads as TGTGCCAGCAGTTTATCCTCGATTACATCGGGGTACGAGCAGTACTTC.

The CDR3 nucleotides are TGCGCCAGCAGCTTCGTGGGGGACAGGGGGCACAATGAGCAGTTCTTC. Its protein is CASSFVGDRGHNEQFF. This rearrangement joins TRBV5-1 to TRBJ2-1, with 12 bases that match TRBD1. V lost 2 bases to trimming and J lost 5 bases; unmatched junction nucleotides: 5. The V gene's germline CDR1 is SGHRS and CDR2 YFSETQ. The CDR3 consists of 16 residues.

V and J are TRBV28 and TRBJ2-5; D might be TRBD2 (5 bases). Near its end, the DNA agrees better with TRBJ2-7, so the J call may be wrong. The V gene's germline CDR1 is MDHEN and CDR2 SYDVKM. The CDR3 length is 18 residues. CDR3 sequence: CASSTRRLLGRTNYEQYF. For the CDR3, the DNA is TGTGCCAGCAGCACTCGGAGGCTCTTGGGGAGAACCAACTACGAGCAGTACTTC.

The chain is built from TRBV11-2 and TRBJ2-1, with no clear D. Trimming removed 1 base from V and 5 bases from J, with 12 bases in between. Looked up from germline, CDR1 is SGHAT and CDR2 is FQNNGV. The CDR3 contains 15 residues. CDR3 sequence: CASSLAKTYNNEQFF. In DNA form, the CDR3 reads TGTGCCAGCAGCTTAGCTAAGACTTACAACAATGAGCAGTTCTTC. Filled out from reference TRBV11-2 and TRBJ2-1, the complete variable domain reads EAGVAQSPRYKIIEKRQSVAFWCNPISGHATLYWYQQILGQGPKLLIQFQNNGVVDDSQLPKDRFSAERLKGVDSTLKIQPAKLEDSAVYLCASSLAKTYNNEQFFGPGTRLTVL.

V and J are TRBV6-4 and TRBJ2-2, with 11 nucleotides matching TRBD1. Germline-derived CDR1 and CDR2 are MRHNA and SNTAGT. CDR3 size: 15 residues. The J segment lost 4 bases and the V segment lost 6 bases, leaving 4 bases of the junction unmatched. The CDR3 sequence: CASSPGTGGTGELFF. CDR3 nucleotide sequence: TGTGCCAGCAGCCCCGGGACAGGGGGCACCGGGGAGCTGTTTTTT.

The chain couples TRBV5-6 to TRBJ2-4; D possibly corresponds to TRBD1 (7 bases). The V and J ends lost 2 bases and 5 bases respectively, with 11 bases between them. The CDR3 length is 14 residues. Germline values: CDR1 SGHDT, CDR2 YYEEEE. CDR3 region: CASSFRGTENIQYF. As DNA, the CDR3 is TGTGCCAGCAGCTTCCGCGGGACAGAAAACATTCAGTACTTC.

The genes are TRBV23-1 and TRBJ1-1; no firm D call. TRBV23-1 is identified as an open reading frame with a role that is uncertain. The CDR3 has 16 amino acids. Trimming shortened V by 4 bases and J by 3 bases, and 18 bases separated the two germline ends. The DNA for the CDR3 is TGCGCCAGCAGTCCTCCCCCCTATAGTTCGGACACTGAAGCTTTCTTT. Translating it yields CASSPPPYSSDTEAFF.

The genes are TRBV9 and TRBJ2-7; 7 nucleotides agree with TRBD2. The CDR3 loop spans 14 amino acids. With V trimmed by 4 bases and J by 2 bases, 6 bases remained unmatched. Germline V gives CDR1 SGDLS, CDR2 YYNGEE. The CDR3 protein is CASSSRTRPYEQYF. The CDR3 coding sequence is TGTGCCAGCAGCTCGCGGACTAGACCCTACGAGCAGTACTTC.

The CDR3, as DNA: TGTGCCAGCAGACCCCCAGGCAGGGGCTACGAGCAGTACTTC. Translation gives CASRPPGRGYEQYF. This rearrangement joins TRBV6-1 to TRBJ2-7; TRBD1 might be the D (6 bases). The V gene's germline CDR1 is MNHNS and CDR2 SASEGT. Trimming shortened V by 6 bases and J by 3 bases, and 15 bases separated the two germline ends. CDR3 length equals 14 residues.

This clone is called medium-sized based on its frequency. The V call is TRBV19, the J call TRBJ1-1; TRBD1 aligns across 7 bases. The CDR3 extends over 14 amino acids. Trimming removed 1 base from V and 7 bases from J; junction bases left unmatched: 6. From germline, CDR1 is LNHDA and CDR2 SQIVND (reference sequence). CDR3 DNA: TGTGCCAGTAGTATAGGAGACAGGGTCAATGAAGCTTTCTTT. Protein: CASSIGDRVNEAFF.

The chain links TRBV7-9 to TRBJ1-1, with D possibly TRBD1 on 5 matching bases. The CDR3 is made up of 14 amino acids. Germline V lookup: CDR1 SEHNR, CDR2 FQNEAQ (reference sequence). V gave up 2 bases and J gave up 4 bases, with 11 bases separating them. CDR3 in amino acids: CASSLSGGITEAFF. For the CDR3, the DNA is TGTGCCAGCAGCTTATCGGGGGGGATCACTGAAGCTTTCTTT. Full variable domain (remainder filled in from reference TRBV7-9 and TRBJ1-1): DTGVSQNPRHKITKRGQNVTFRCDPISEHNRLYWYRQTLGQGPEFLTYFQNEAQLEKSRLLSDRFSAERPKGSFSTLEIQRTEQGDSAMYLCASSLSGGITEAFFGQGTRLTVV.

As regards this clone: Other DNA sequences of this sample code for an identical CDR3. The V gene is TRBV27, the J gene TRBJ2-7; D not certain. This CDR3 region has 15 residues. Germline lookup yields CDR1 MNHEY and CDR2 SMNVEV (reference sequence). With 2 bases removed from V and 0 bases from J, the gap between germline ends came to 11 bases. The CDR3 reads CASSLAGTTSYEQYF. DNA of the CDR3: TGTGCCAGCAGTTTAGCAGGCACCACCTCCTACGAGCAGTACTTC.

The gene calls are TRBV5-1 and TRBJ2-7, with 10 bases that match TRBD2. Per germline, CDR1 SGHRS and CDR2 YFSETQ. The CDR3 spans 13 residues. J gave up 1 base and V 6 bases, and 1 base lay outside the gene matches. CDR3 region: CASKREGSYEQYF. The CDR3 DNA is TGCGCCAGCAAGCGGGAGGGTTCCTACGAGCAGTACTTC.

The rearrangement joins TRBV19 to TRBJ2-1; 7 positions agree with TRBD2. Germline V gene lookup returns CDR1 LNHDA and CDR2 SQIVND (reference sequence). This CDR3 comprises 16 residues. J gave up 4 bases and V 1 base, and 7 bases lay outside the gene matches. CDR3 amino acids: CASSIGSSGRYNEQFF. The CDR3 nucleotides are TGTGCCAGTAGTATAGGTAGTAGCGGGCGGTACAATGAGCAGTTCTTC.

The chain is built from TRBV5-1 and TRBJ2-3; TRBD2 might be the D (6 bases). The CDR3 extends over 15 amino acids. The germline CDR1 and CDR2 sequences are SGHRS and YFSETQ. Trimming removed 0 bases at V and 5 bases at J, with 13 bases between. The CDR3 nucleotides read TGCGCCAGCAGCTTGGGGGGGGATGGTAAAGATACGCAGTATTTT. Amino acids: CASSLGGDGKDTQYF.

The chain links TRBV10-2 to TRBJ2-7; possible D gene TRBD2, 5 bases. This CDR3 contains 13 residues. The V gene's germline CDR1 is WSHSY and CDR2 SAAADI. V was cut by 7 bases and J by 0 bases, with 10 bases left in between. The CDR3 spells CASTQRSSYEQYF. CDR3 coding DNA: TGCGCCAGCACCCAGCGGAGCTCCTACGAGCAGTACTTC.

V is TRBV4-2 and J is TRBJ2-3; D is unclear. Trimming left V 1 base short and J 1 base short, with 6 bases between. This CDR3 is 14 amino acids long. Germline lookup yields CDR1 LGHNA and CDR2 YNFKEQ. CDR3 protein: CASSQGVRTDTQYF. The CDR3 coding sequence is TGTGCCAGCAGCCAAGGAGTCCGCACAGATACGCAGTATTTT.

Measured by frequency, this clone is medium-sized (0.01 to 0.1%). V usage is TRBV7-9 and J usage is TRBJ1-1; 7 nucleotides align to TRBD1. Germline loops: CDR1 SEHNR, CDR2 FQNEAQ (reference sequence). This CDR3 spans 12 amino acids. V lost 5 bases and J lost 6; bases outside the gene matches: 3. CDR3 sequence (DNA): TGTGCCAGCAGCATAGGGGGCTCTGAAGCTTTCTTT. Amino acid sequence: CASSIGGSEAFF.

This chain joins TRBV7-2 and TRBJ2-2; 9 nucleotides agree with TRBD1. V shed 7 bases, J shed 0 bases, and the junction held 3 bases outside the gene matches. Per germline, CDR1 SGHTA and CDR2 FQGNSA. This CDR3 comprises 15 residues. The CDR3 spells CASTRDRANTGELFF. Here the CDR3 DNA reads TGTGCCAGCACCCGGGACAGGGCGAACACCGGGGAGCTGTTTTTT. Full variable domain (remainder filled in from reference TRBV7-2 and TRBJ2-2): GAGVSQSPSNKVTEKGKDVELRCDPISGHTALYWYRQSLGQGLEFLIYFQGNSAPDKSGLPSDRFSAERTGGSVSTLTIQRTQQEDSAVYLCASTRDRANTGELFFGEGSRLTVL.